A selection of T cell receptor beta chains follows, all from one sample in a study of vaccination and CD4 T cells after COVID-19. TCRdb ran MiXCR on the PCR reads and lists one entry per CDR3 protein. The sample carries about 14,000 distinct CDR3 sequences, roughly 61% recorded once. No antigen has been identified for these receptors. The specimen sequenced was CD4+ T cells from blood, cultured in vitro. The source of these receptors is a human donor who had recovered from COVID-19. CDR3s include the opening cysteine and the closing phenylalanine or tryptophan. D genes are given only for firm matches.

-	TRBV19	TRBJ2-1	CASSIIRTSGSYNEQFF
TRBD1	TRBV7-9	TRBJ1-2	CASSLGQVYGYTF
TRBD2	TRBV20-1	TRBJ2-5	CSARTSGQETQYF
TRBD2	TRBV20-1	TRBJ2-1	CSARAAGGPYNEQFF
TRBD2	TRBV7-3	TRBJ2-3	CASSAGLAGSTDTQYF
-	TRBV7-2	TRBJ1-2	CASSSGQGNYGYTF
-	TRBV10-1	TRBJ1-1	CASSEVLGTQAEAFF
-	TRBV6-1	TRBJ1-5	CASSTREDQPQHF
-	TRBV20-1	TRBJ1-2	CSAMGRAYGYTF
-	TRBV11-2	TRBJ1-2	CASSLDRVSDITTF
-	TRBV11-2	TRBJ2-7	CASSPNSGFSKGEQYF
-	TRBV11-3	TRBJ2-5	CASSFRDRLQETQYF
TRBD1	TRBV6-1	TRBJ2-7	CASSQGAYEQYF
-	TRBV28	TRBJ1-2	CASSWEGVNGYTF
TRBD1	TRBV7-2	TRBJ2-1	CASSTRTGANYNEQFF
-	TRBV7-6	TRBJ2-7	CASSYRERYEQYF
-	TRBV20-1	TRBJ1-5	CSVARGNQPQHF
-	TRBV10-1	TRBJ1-2	CASSAETGYGYTF
TRBD2	TRBV7-9	TRBJ2-5	CASSLTSGGFQETQYF
-	TRBV20-1	TRBJ1-1	CSARDSRGTEAFF
-	TRBV30	TRBJ2-5	CAWSGGQETQYF
-	TRBV15	TRBJ1-4	CATSRDLSSDEKLFF
-	TRBV19	TRBJ2-7	CASSPGRVGYEQYF
TRBD2	TRBV11-2	TRBJ2-3	CASSPSGGLVDTDTQYF
-	TRBV6-1	TRBJ1-6	CASSDYGQIYNSPLHF
-	TRBV6-1	TRBJ2-7	CASTHQEADEQYF
-	TRBV10-3	TRBJ2-5	CAISSFREDLYQETQYF
TRBD2	TRBV30	TRBJ2-3	CACSLAGGADTQYF
-	TRBV4-2	TRBJ1-6	CASSPSPYRVPNSPLHF
-	TRBV27	TRBJ1-2	CASSDRQLTNYGYTF
-	TRBV10-3	TRBJ2-1	CAISESRNEQFF
-	TRBV20-1	TRBJ1-2	CSARDGGLGGYTF
TRBD1	TRBV28	TRBJ1-6	CASSSPGQGKNSPLHF
-	TRBV15	TRBJ2-5	CATSRARETQYF
-	TRBV20-1	TRBJ2-2	CSAPSVGRDTGELFF
TRBD1	TRBV30	TRBJ1-1	CAGGQRMNTEAFF
-	TRBV20-1	TRBJ2-7	CSARDWSLRFHEQYF
-	TRBV6-1	TRBJ1-2	CASRRQIDGYTF
-	TRBV15	TRBJ2-1	CATSRDFGGEQFF
-	TRBV2	TRBJ2-7	CASIPGPSYEQYF
-	TRBV6-5	TRBJ2-7	CASSYQTGSYEQYF
TRBD1	TRBV29-1	TRBJ1-2	CSVDLTGSHGYTF
TRBD1	TRBV6-1	TRBJ1-1	CASSVDRATEAFF
-	TRBV19	TRBJ1-5	CASSISIYNQPQHF
-	TRBV2	TRBJ1-1	CASSENGYMNTEAFF
TRBD1	TRBV28	TRBJ1-2	CASSLSGGVYLGYTF
-	TRBV27	TRBJ2-3	CASSLGAGTDTQYF
TRBD2	TRBV6-1	TRBJ2-7	CASSPVKRGNDEQYF
-	TRBV6-2/TRBV6-3	TRBJ1-2	CASSYSPGFSFGYTF
-	TRBV2	TRBJ2-2	CASMGRGNTGELFF
-	TRBV27	TRBJ2-3	CASSQRAKGDTQYF
TRBD2	TRBV2	TRBJ2-7	CASTVGLAGVHEQYF
-	TRBV15	TRBJ1-3	CTTSRSGGNTIYF
-	TRBV5-8	TRBJ2-5	CASSSHKTHRDVGETQYF
-	TRBV6-1	TRBJ2-6	CASSSPAGSGANVLTF